The clone carrying this T cell receptor beta chain was picked up many times. Antigen specificity is unknown. Two-round multiplex PCR on genomic DNA was the method by which TCR beta CDR3 was amplified. For every TRBV and TRBJ gene, a specific primer was used in first-round PCR. With universal primers, the second PCR round was performed. One entry per CDR3 protein results from TCRdb running MiXCR on the multiplex PCR reads. The table records about 17,000 distinct CDR3 sequences, 15% to 20% of them present only once. This entry is derived from a study of prognosis after radiotherapy for stage I lung cancer. Study summary: Receipt of concurrent therapy with stereotactic body radiotherapy occurred in no patient. Study conclusions and caveats: Among expanded TCR clones, tumor specificity was not determined.

None of the patients had undergone chemotherapy or radiotherapy beforehand or had any other malignancy, and each showed node-negative status on CT and PET/CT. CDR3 length: 15 amino acids. Trimming left V 1 base short and J 0 bases short, with 4 bases between. Germline CDR1 reads MNHNS; CDR2 reads SASEGT. The clonotype comes from a donor over 45 with non-small cell lung cancer. The source was PBMCs, collected before or after stereotactic body radiation therapy (not recorded which). The chain recombines TRBV6-1 with TRBJ2-6; D unresolved. The CDR3 DNA reads as TGTGCCAGCAGTGAAGAGGACTCTGGGGCCAACGTCCTGACTTTC. Protein sequence: CASSEEDSGANVLTF.